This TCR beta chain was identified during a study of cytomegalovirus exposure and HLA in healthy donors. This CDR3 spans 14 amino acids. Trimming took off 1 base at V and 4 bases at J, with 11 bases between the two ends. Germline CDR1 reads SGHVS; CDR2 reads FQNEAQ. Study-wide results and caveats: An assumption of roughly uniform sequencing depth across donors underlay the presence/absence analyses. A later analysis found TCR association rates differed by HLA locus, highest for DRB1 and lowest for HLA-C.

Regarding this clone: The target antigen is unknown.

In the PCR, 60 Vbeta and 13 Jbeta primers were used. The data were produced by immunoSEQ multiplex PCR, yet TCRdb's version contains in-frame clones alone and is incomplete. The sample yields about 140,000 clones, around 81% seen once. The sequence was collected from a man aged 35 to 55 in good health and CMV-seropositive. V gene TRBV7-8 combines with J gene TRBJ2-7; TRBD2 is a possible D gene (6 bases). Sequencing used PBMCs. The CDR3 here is CASSLVAGTYEQYF. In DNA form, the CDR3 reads TGTGCCAGCAGCTTAGTTGCGGGGACGTACGAGCAGTACTTC.